The 25 T cell receptor beta chains below come from one sample, sequenced in a study of blood T cell repertoires in COVID-19. The protocol was immunoSEQ multiplex PCR, while the TCRdb copy is restricted to in-frame clones and leaves out a portion. Of some 250,000 clones in the sample, about 86% are singletons; the top ten hold around 8.1%. The sample taken for sequencing was peripheral blood. Receptors originate from a man aged 40-50 years with active or convalescent COVID-19.

The chain employs TRBV24-1 and TRBJ2-7, with D possibly TRBD1 on 8 matching bases. The length of the CDR3 is 13 residues. The ends were cut back, 7 bases at V and 5 bases at J, with 14 bases in the middle. Germline CDR1 KGHDR, CDR2 SFDVKD. CDR3 residues: CATRTGEGHEQYF. Written as DNA, the CDR3 is TGTGCCACCAGGACAGGGGAGGGACACGAGCAGTACTTC.

The genes are TRBV10-2 and TRBJ2-7, with TRBD2 identical over 9 bases. There are 15 residues in the CDR3. CDR1 and CDR2 from the germline V gene are WSHSY and SAAADI. V trimming: 6 bases; J trimming: 6 bases; junction bases outside the gene matches: 12. The DNA of the CDR3 is TGCGCCAGCAGGGGGACTAGCACTCAGGGTCTCGAGCAGTACTTC. It specifies CASRGTSTQGLEQYF.

This clone has a single count. The chain joins TRBV10-3 to TRBJ1-3, with D possibly matching TRBD1 (6 bases). The ends were cut back, 2 bases at V and 3 bases at J, with 11 bases in the middle. CDR3 size: 15 residues. Germline CDR1 is ENHRY and CDR2 is SYGVKD. The CDR3 is CAISENRVIGNTIYF. In nucleotides, the CDR3 is TGTGCCATCAGTGAGAACAGGGTTATTGGAAACACCATATATTTT.

The chain carries TRBV6-5 and TRBJ2-1; 8 nucleotides match TRBD2. This CDR3 region has 15 residues. Germline V gene sequence: CDR1 MNHEY, CDR2 SVGAGI. The V and J ends lost 0 bases and 10 bases, in that order; junction bases with no gene match: 8. Here the CDR3 reads CASSYSERGWREQFF. DNA for the CDR3: TGTGCCAGCAGTTACTCGGAGCGGGGGTGGCGAGAGCAGTTCTTC.

As DNA, the CDR3 is TGCAGTGCTTCGACAGGGAACGAGCAGTACTTC. Translating it yields CSASTGNEQYF. The chain combines TRBV20-1 with TRBJ2-7; 7 nucleotides agree with TRBD1. The CDR3 runs to 11 residues. Germline V lookup: CDR1 DFQATT, CDR2 SNEGSKA (reference sequence). V shed 5 bases and J 5 bases; nucleotides not matched to a gene: 3.

Concerning this clone: Other nucleotide sequences in the sample specify the same CDR3. V gene TRBV6-5 combines with J gene TRBJ2-7, with 8 bases lining up with TRBD1. The CDR3 is made up of 14 amino acids. Germline CDR1 MNHEY, CDR2 SVGAGI. J was trimmed by 3 bases and V by 2 bases; bases with no gene match: 3. The CDR3 protein is CASSYGTGGYEQYF. The CDR3, as DNA: TGTGCCAGCAGTTACGGAACAGGGGGCTACGAGCAGTACTTC.

This chain joins TRBV6-5 and TRBJ2-7, with 9 bases fitting TRBD1. Germline assignment: CDR1 MNHEY and CDR2 SVGAGI. The CDR3 contains 13 residues. Losses at the gene ends were 7 bases for V and 3 bases for J; bases not matched to a gene: 4. The CDR3 DNA follows: TGTGCCAGCAAGACAGGGGGAATCTACGAGCAGTACTTC. Translating gives CASKTGGIYEQYF.

This clone showed up just a few times. In nucleotides, the CDR3 is TGTGCCAGCAGTGAGAGGGAGGGCTACACCTTC. As protein: CASSEREGYTF. The chain uses TRBV2 and TRBJ1-2; D gene ambiguous. CDR1 is SNHLY and CDR2 is FYNNEI in the germline V gene. The CDR3 sequence is 11 residues long. Trimming removed 3 bases from V and 8 bases from J, with 7 bases in between.

V and J are TRBV10-3 and TRBJ1-2; 8 nucleotides line up with TRBD1. The length of the CDR3 is 15 residues. J lost 0 bases, V lost 6 bases, and 6 bases had no gene match. From germline, CDR1 is ENHRY and CDR2 SYGVKD. The CDR3 region is CAIRETGEANYGYTF. CDR3 nucleotide sequence: TGTGCCATCAGAGAGACAGGGGAAGCTAACTATGGCTACACCTTC.

This chain connects TRBV30 to TRBJ1-2; unclear D gene. There are 11 residues in the CDR3. Looked up from germline, CDR1 is GTSNPN and CDR2 is SVGIG (reference sequence). V lost 5 bases to trimming and J lost 8 bases, with 12 bases between them. The CDR3 sequence: CAWGPEGGYTF. DNA for the CDR3: TGTGCCTGGGGACCGGAGGGAGGCTACACCTTC.

The chain joins TRBV14 to TRBJ2-4, with 7 bases lining up with TRBD2. The CDR3 loop spans 18 amino acids. V shed 0 bases and J 1 base; nucleotides not matched to a gene: 9. Germline V lookup: CDR1 SGHDN, CDR2 FVKESK. The DNA of the CDR3 is TGTGCCAGCAGCCAAGAATGGGGGGGGATGGAGGCCAAAAACATTCAGTACTTC. It specifies CASSQEWGGMEAKNIQYF.

J is TRBJ2-5 and V is TRBV6-2 or TRBV6-3; no clear D. V was cut by 0 bases and J by 5 bases, with 16 bases left in between. CDR3 size: 16 residues. Germline V gene data show CDR1 as MNHEY and CDR2 as SVGEGT. The CDR3 is CASSYSGVLGAETQYF. DNA for the CDR3: TGTGCCAGCAGTTACTCGGGCGTCTTAGGCGCGGAGACCCAGTACTTC.

This chain uses TRBV19 with TRBJ2-7; 9 nucleotides line up with TRBD1. Germline V lookup: CDR1 LNHDA, CDR2 SQIVND (reference sequence). The CDR3 consists of 17 residues. V was clipped by 4 bases and J by 2 bases; unmatched bases: 12. This CDR3 reads CASSTLTPDRGTYEQYF. The CDR3, as DNA: TGTGCCAGTAGTACACTGACTCCGGACAGGGGAACCTACGAGCAGTACTTC.

This chain joins TRBV5-1 and TRBJ2-5, with D possibly TRBD1 on 5 matching bases. This CDR3 region has 16 residues. Germline-derived CDR1 and CDR2 are SGHRS and YFSETQ. Trimming removed 2 bases from V and 4 bases from J, with 18 bases in between. The DNA of the CDR3 is TGCGCCAGCAGCTTAGGGGCCTCCCAAAAAGGAGAGACCCAGTACTTC. Translation: CASSLGASQKGETQYF. Together with reference TRBV5-1 and TRBJ2-5, the CDR3 gives the full variable domain: KAGVTQTPRYLIKTRGQQVTLSCSPISGHRSVSWYQQTPGQGLQFLFEYFSETQRNKGNFPGRFSGRQFSNSRSEMNVSTLELGDSALYLCASSLGASQKGETQYFGPGTRLLVL.

The chain has TRBV30 and TRBJ2-5, with D unclear. The length of the CDR3 is 12 residues. Trimming pared 1 base from V and 4 bases from J, leaving 7 bases between. Germline V gene lookup returns CDR1 GTSNPN and CDR2 SVGIG (reference sequence). Here the CDR3 reads CAWSDSRETQYF. In nucleotides, the CDR3 is TGTGCCTGGAGTGACAGTCGAGAGACCCAGTACTTC.

The chain joins TRBV7-9 to TRBJ2-2; 10 bases match TRBD1. Germline V CDR1 and CDR2: SEHNR, FQNEAQ (reference sequence). V lost 6 bases to trimming and J lost 2 bases; unmatched junction nucleotides: 3. The length of the CDR3 is 15 residues. The CDR3 bases are TGTGCCAGCAGGACAGGGGGCGATAACACCGGGGAGCTGTTTTTT. Protein sequence: CASRTGGDNTGELFF.

The chain combines TRBV10-2 with TRBJ2-7; 7 nucleotides agree with TRBD2. Germline V CDR1 and CDR2: WSHSY, SAAADI. This CDR3 comprises 13 residues. V dropped 5 bases and J dropped 1; count of bases not matched to a gene: 2. The CDR3 nucleotides are TGCGCCAGCAGTTTAGCGGGTTCCTACGAGCAGTACTTC. Amino acids: CASSLAGSYEQYF.

This sequence joins TRBV6-1 and TRBJ1-5; D call uncertain. Germline V gene data show CDR1 as MNHNS and CDR2 as SASEGT. Trimming left V 3 bases short and J 2 bases short, with 17 bases between. This CDR3 is 17 amino acids long. CDR3 amino acids: CASSDLSLTGGNQPQHF. The CDR3 nucleotides read TGTGCCAGCAGTGACCTTAGTTTGACGGGAGGCAATCAGCCCCAGCATTTT.

The chain recombines TRBV6-2 or TRBV6-3 with TRBJ2-1; TRBD1 agrees at 8 bases. The CDR3 is made up of 17 amino acids. Germline CDR1 and CDR2: MNHEY and SVGEGT. The V gene end was trimmed by 6 bases and the J gene end by 1 base; junction bases not matched to a gene: 11. The CDR3 region is CASSPLGQDRSYNEQFF. The CDR3 nucleotides read TGTGCCAGCAGCCCACTGGGACAGGACCGATCCTACAATGAGCAGTTCTTC.

The J gene is TRBJ1-5, the V gene TRBV11-2; 8 positions agree with TRBD1. Unmatched junction bases numbered 3, after V lost 3 bases and J lost 2 bases. This CDR3 contains 15 residues. From germline, CDR1 is SGHAT and CDR2 FQNNGV. The CDR3 DNA is TGTGCCAGCAGCTTTGGGACAGGCGGCAATCAGCCCCAGCATTTT. This translates into CASSFGTGGNQPQHF.

CDR3 region: CASSELRDSPLHF. CDR3 nucleotides: TGTGCCAGTAGTGAGCTCCGGGATTCACCCCTCCACTTT. The rearrangement joins TRBV19 to TRBJ1-6; no clear D. Looked up from germline, CDR1 is LNHDA and CDR2 is SQIVND (reference sequence). This CDR3 is built from 13 residues. Trimming removed 5 bases from V and 8 bases from J, with 10 bases in between.

This sequence joins TRBV19 and TRBJ2-2; 12 bases align to TRBD2. The V and J ends lost 6 bases and 1 base, in that order; junction bases with no gene match: 3. This CDR3 spans 16 amino acids. Germline CDR1 and CDR2: LNHDA and SQIVND (reference sequence). CDR3 region: CASRLGLAGNTGELFF. In nucleotides, the CDR3 is TGTGCCAGTAGATTGGGACTAGCGGGGAACACCGGGGAGCTGTTTTTT.

This rearrangement joins TRBV3-1 (or the pseudogene TRBV3-2) to TRBJ1-1; maybe TRBD1 (6 bases). V gave up 6 bases and J gave up 4 bases, with 12 bases separating them. The germline gives CDR1 LGHDT, CDR2 YNNKEL (reference sequence). CDR3 length: 13 residues. CDR3 protein: CASRPRGFTEAFF. In DNA form, the CDR3 reads TGTGCCAGCAGACCCAGGGGTTTCACTGAAGCTTTCTTT.

The chain recombines TRBV4-1 with TRBJ1-2; D gene unclear. The CDR3 runs to 13 residues. Per germline, CDR1 MGHRA and CDR2 YSYEKL. The V and J ends lost 4 bases and 5 bases respectively, with 11 bases between them. The CDR3 spells CASSPKAGYGYTF. Here the CDR3 DNA reads TGCGCCAGCAGCCCCAAGGCAGGATATGGCTACACCTTC.

The chain is built from TRBV2 and TRBJ2-3; 9 bases match TRBD2. The CDR3 covers 15 residues. The V and J ends lost 11 bases and 2 bases, in that order; junction bases with no gene match: 11. Germline CDR1 SNHLY, CDR2 FYNNEI. DNA of the CDR3: TGTGCCGGGAGGGGAGCGGGAGGCCTCACAGATACGCAGTATTTT. Encoded protein: CAGRGAGGLTDTQYF. The full variable domain, with the rest looked up from reference TRBV2 and TRBJ2-3, is EPEVTQTPSHQVTQMGQEVILRCVPISNHLYFYWYRQILGQKVEFLVSFYNNEISEKSEIFDDQFSVERPDGSNFTLKIRSTKLEDSAMYFCAGRGAGGLTDTQYFGPGTRLTVL.